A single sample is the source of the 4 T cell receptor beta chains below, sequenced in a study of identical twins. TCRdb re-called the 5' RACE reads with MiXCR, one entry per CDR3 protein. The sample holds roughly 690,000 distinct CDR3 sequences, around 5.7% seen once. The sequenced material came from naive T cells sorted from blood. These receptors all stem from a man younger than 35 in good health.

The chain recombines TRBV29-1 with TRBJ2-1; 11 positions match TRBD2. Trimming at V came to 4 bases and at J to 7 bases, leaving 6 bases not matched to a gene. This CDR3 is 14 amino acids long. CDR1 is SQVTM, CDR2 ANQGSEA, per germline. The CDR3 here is CSVGFSGRANEQFF. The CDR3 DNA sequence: TGCAGCGTTGGATTTAGCGGGAGGGCAAATGAGCAGTTCTTC.

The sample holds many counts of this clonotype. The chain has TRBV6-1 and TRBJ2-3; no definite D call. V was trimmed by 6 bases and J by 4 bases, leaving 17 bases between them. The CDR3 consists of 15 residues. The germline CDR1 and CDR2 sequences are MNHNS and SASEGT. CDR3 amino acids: CASREIAVQADTQYF. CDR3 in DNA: TGTGCCAGCAGGGAAATAGCAGTTCAAGCAGATACGCAGTATTTT.

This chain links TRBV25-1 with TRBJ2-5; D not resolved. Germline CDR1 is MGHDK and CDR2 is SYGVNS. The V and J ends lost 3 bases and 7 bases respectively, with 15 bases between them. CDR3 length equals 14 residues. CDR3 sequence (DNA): TGTGCCAGCAGTGATTCTGTGGTTAGAGGGACCCAGTACTTC. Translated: CASSDSVVRGTQYF.

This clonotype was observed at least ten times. CDR3 sequence reads: CAIRQGQNTEAFF. In nucleotides, the CDR3 is TGTGCCATCAGACAGGGGCAGAACACTGAAGCTTTCTTT. The chain has TRBV10-3 and TRBJ1-1, with TRBD1 matching 7 bases. This CDR3 spans 13 amino acids. Germline CDR1 is ENHRY and CDR2 is SYGVKD. Unmatched junction bases numbered 2, after V lost 6 bases and J lost 1 base.